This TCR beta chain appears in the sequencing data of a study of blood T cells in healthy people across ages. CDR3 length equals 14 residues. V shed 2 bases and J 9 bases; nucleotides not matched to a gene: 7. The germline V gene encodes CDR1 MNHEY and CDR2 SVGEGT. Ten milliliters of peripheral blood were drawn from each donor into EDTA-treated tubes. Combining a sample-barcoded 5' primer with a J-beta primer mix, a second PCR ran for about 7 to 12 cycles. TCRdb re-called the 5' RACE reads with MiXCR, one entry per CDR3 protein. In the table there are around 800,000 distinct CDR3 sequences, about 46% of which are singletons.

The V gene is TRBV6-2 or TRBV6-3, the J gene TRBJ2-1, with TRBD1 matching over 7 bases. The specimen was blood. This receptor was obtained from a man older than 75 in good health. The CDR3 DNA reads TGTGCCAGCAGTTACACGACAGGGAATGGTGAGCAGTTCTTC. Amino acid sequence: CASSYTTGNGEQFF.